The entry that follows covers one TCR beta chain sequence. It lacks a known antigen. No base qualities exist here, and no much larger clone lies one base off it. Trimming at the junction amounts to 7 bases on V and 2 bases on J, and the germline ends lie 20 bases apart. Per the germline V gene, SNHLY is the CDR1 and FYNNEI is the CDR2. The CDR3 goes from the cysteine to the phenylalanine over 16 residues. Only the CDR3 portion is preserved as DNA: 48 bases, with reading frame beginning at the first base. These data originate in a study of blood T cell repertoires in COVID-19 (dated by TCRdb to 2020 to 2021). At the level of the whole study: Collaborator samples came from the United States, Italy and Spain and covered acute and convalescent phases of COVID-19. The dataset comprised deeply sampled blood TCRbeta repertoires from subjects exposed to, actively infected with, or recovered from COVID-19. Where available, HLA class I and class II types were taken from metadata supplied by the sample provider and were not determined by assay-based typing. The material from the prospective study consisted of cDNA or gDNA derived from T cells, B-cell-depleted T cells, or PBMCs. The samples were drawn from the first 160 participants of the ongoing ImmuneRACE study and from 1,254 subjects provided by 6 global collaborators. Nearly every sample came with metadata listing a de-identified subject ID, COVID-19 status, age in years and sex. The repertoires were released in a freely available public database intended as a resource for research on the immune response to SARS-CoV-2.

Study-wide conclusions, independent of this receptor: Clinical and demographic metadata were provided uncurated, with the amount varying by source and participant.

The immunoSEQ Assay, a bias-controlled multiplex PCR, was used to amplify TCRbeta CDR3 regions from genomic DNA. The paper's data handling went like this. The number of nucleated cells in each sample was estimated from the amplification of reference gene primers within the assay. To quantify the absolute abundance of each unique TCRbeta CDR3 rearrangement, sequence reads were collapsed and filtered. Productive Simpson clonality was computed per sample as the square root of Simpson's diversity index over productive rearrangements. Sourced from immuneACCESS, this table was stored by TCRdb with only in-frame sequences that have V and J called. A share of the clones is absent; for the studies checked, an unresolved V gene accounts for under half, and the remainder has no known explanation. Clonal size and the V and J genes are those of that table, whereas D and trimming came from the DNA. This sample holds some 200,000 clones; 75% to 85% were observed only once. The ten largest clonotypes hold over 1% of the sample.

One collaborating source in Seattle enrolled patients while the patients were actively infected and followed the patients over time throughout the course of disease. Collaborating institutions collected whole blood in K2EDTA tubes following their own protocols. For TCRbeta analysis, collaborators shipped samples as frozen whole blood, isolated PBMCs, or DNA extracted from either of those sample types. The source is a woman aged 30 to 39 with COVID-19, enrolled during active disease. Sequenced: peripheral blood. The chain is encoded by TRBV2 joined to TRBJ2-5; matching of 6 bases hints at TRBD2 as the D gene. The nucleotide sequence is given as TGTGCCAGCACCCCAGGGACTGGGTATGATCAAGAGACCCAGTACTTC. Its protein product is CASTPGTGYDQETQYF.